The 24 T cell receptor beta chains listed next were all sequenced from one sample in a study of cytomegalovirus exposure and HLA in healthy donors. The protocol was immunoSEQ multiplex PCR, while the TCRdb copy is restricted to in-frame clones and leaves out a portion. This sample yields 130,000 to 150,000 clones, of which just over 85% are seen a single time; 7.5% to 8.5% belongs to the top ten. The sample taken for sequencing was PBMCs. These receptors were obtained from a woman aged 18-29 years in good health and CMV-seropositive.

This chain links TRBV7-9 with TRBJ2-1; D is unclear. The CDR3 is 12 amino acids. With 5 bases removed from V and 9 bases from J, the gap between germline ends came to 11 bases. The germline gives CDR1 SEHNR, CDR2 FQNEAQ (reference sequence). CDR3 loop: CASSGANGEQFF. The CDR3 nucleotides are TGTGCCAGCAGCGGAGCTAATGGTGAGCAGTTCTTC.

The rearrangement links TRBV5-4 to TRBJ2-1; TRBD2 matches at 9 bases. The CDR3 is 16 residues long. Germline lookup yields CDR1 SGHNT and CDR2 YYREEE (reference sequence). V trimming: 1 base; J trimming: 0 bases; junction bases outside the gene matches: 2. This CDR3 is CASSLTGLASYNEQFF. The CDR3 DNA reads as TGTGCCAGCAGCTTGACGGGACTAGCCTCCTACAATGAGCAGTTCTTC. The variable domain in full, completed from reference TRBV5-4 and TRBJ2-1, reads ETGVTQSPTHLIKTRGQQVTLRCSSQSGHNTVSWYQQALGQGPQFIFQYYREEENGRGNFPPRFSGLQFPNYSSELNVNALELDDSALYLCASSLTGLASYNEQFFGPGTRLTVL.

J is TRBJ1-3 and V is TRBV18, with D maybe TRBD1 (6 bases). Germline CDR1 and CDR2: KGHSH and LQKENI. CDR3 length: 14 amino acids. V was trimmed by 3 bases and J by 4 bases, leaving 10 bases between them. As DNA, the CDR3 is TGTGCCAGCTCACCCGGGACACCAGGAAACACCATATATTTT. This sequence encodes CASSPGTPGNTIYF.

This clone was detected only once. The chain has TRBV19 and TRBJ1-5; 7 bases are shared with TRBD1. J gave up 6 bases and V 0 bases, and 5 bases lay outside the gene matches. Germline lookup yields CDR1 LNHDA and CDR2 SQIVND (reference sequence). The CDR3 extends over 15 amino acids. The CDR3 DNA reads TGTGCCAGTAGTATAGATCCTCCAGGGGGTCAGCCCCAGCATTTT. This gives the protein CASSIDPPGGQPQHF.

The CDR3 bases are TGTGCCAGCAGCTTAGGAGCCCAGCGTGGGGGGGAGCTGTTTTTT. Protein sequence: CASSLGAQRGGELFF. This rearrangement joins TRBV7-2 to TRBJ2-2, with no clear D. CDR1 is SGHTA, CDR2 FQGNSA, per germline. Trimming removed 1 base at V and 8 bases at J, with 14 bases between. The CDR3 has 15 residues.

This rearrangement joins TRBV5-4 to TRBJ2-5, with D possibly matching TRBD1 (5 bases). From germline, CDR1 is SGHNT and CDR2 YYREEE (reference sequence). V was shortened by 0 bases and J by 2 bases, with 8 bases between the two germline ends. The CDR3 consists of 14 residues. CDR3 bases: TGTGCCAGCAGCTTGGACAGGCCTCAAGAGACCCAGTACTTC. Its translation is CASSLDRPQETQYF.

This clone was detected a few times. The chain employs TRBV30 and TRBJ1-2, with D maybe TRBD1 (6 bases). From germline, CDR1 is GTSNPN and CDR2 SVGIG (reference sequence). The CDR3 loop spans 11 amino acids. The ends were cut back, 0 bases at V and 7 bases at J, with 6 bases in the middle. CDR3 loop: CAWSVQGGYTF. The CDR3 nucleotides read TGTGCCTGGAGTGTACAGGGTGGCTACACCTTC.

V gene TRBV9 combines with J gene TRBJ2-1, with TRBD1 as a possible D gene (5 bases). V shed 4 bases and J shed 7 bases, with 18 bases lying between them. This CDR3 region has 15 residues. Per germline, CDR1 SGDLS and CDR2 YYNGEE. The CDR3 bases are TGTGCCAGCAGCCTGACAGCCTTTTCCCGTAATGAGCAGTTCTTC. Its translation: CASSLTAFSRNEQFF.

In regard to this clone: An end of the junction differs from the germline gene, which may be a read error. The DNA for the CDR3 is TGTGCTAGCAGCTTGGGGAGACTAGTTACCGCCGGGGAGCTGTTTTTT. This codes for CASSLGRLVTAGELFF. This rearrangement joins TRBV7-7 to TRBJ2-2; tentatively, D is TRBD2 (6 bases). The CDR3 is 16 residues long. Germline loops: CDR1 SSHAT, CDR2 FNYEAQ (reference sequence). The full variable domain, its missing parts supplied by reference TRBV7-7 and TRBJ2-2, is GAGVSQSPRYKVTKRGQDVTLRCDPISSHATLYWYQQALGQGPEFLTYFNYEAQPDKSGLPSDRFSAERPEGSISTLTIQRTEQRDSAMYRCASSLGRLVTAGELFFGEGSRLTVL.

The genes are TRBV7-9 and TRBJ2-7; 7 positions match TRBD1. Germline trimming cut 4 bases from V and 3 bases from J; bases unmatched to any gene: 9. The V gene's germline CDR1 is SEHNR and CDR2 FQNEAQ (reference sequence). This CDR3 is 15 amino acids long. Here the CDR3 reads CASSSTTGVGYEQYF. CDR3 bases: TGTGCCAGCAGCTCAACTACAGGGGTGGGCTACGAGCAGTACTTC. Using reference TRBV7-9 and TRBJ2-7 for the parts outside the CDR3, the full variable domain is DTGVSQNPRHKITKRGQNVTFRCDPISEHNRLYWYRQTLGQGPEFLTYFQNEAQLEKSRLLSDRFSAERPKGSFSTLEIQRTEQGDSAMYLCASSSTTGVGYEQYFGPGTRLTVT.

The chain carries TRBV30 and TRBJ1-1; D may be TRBD1 (6 bases). Per the germline V gene, CDR1 is GTSNPN and CDR2 is SVGIG (reference sequence). CDR3 length: 12 amino acids. V was clipped by 3 bases and J by 9 bases, with 14 bases between them. DNA of the CDR3: TGTGCCTGGAGCCTACCCGGGGGGCAAGCTTTCTTT. As protein: CAWSLPGGQAFF.

In its sample, this clone was seen once. The chain combines TRBV5-8 with TRBJ2-7; a possible D gene is TRBD2 (6 bases). The germline CDR1 and CDR2 sequences are SGHTS and YDEGEE. The CDR3 runs 13 residues. The V end was cut by 5 bases, the J end by 2 bases, with 11 bases between. The CDR3 loop is CASRGVAAYEQYF. The CDR3 DNA reads as TGTGCCAGCAGAGGAGTAGCGGCCTACGAGCAGTACTTC.

This chain links TRBV11-2 with TRBJ1-3; 9 bases match TRBD1. The length of the CDR3 is 16 residues. Unmatched junction bases numbered 8, after V lost 5 bases and J lost 3 bases. Germline V gene lookup returns CDR1 SGHAT and CDR2 FQNNGV. The DNA for the CDR3 is TGTGCCAGCAGCCGCATGGACAGGGGTGATGGAAACACCATATATTTT. Its translation is CASSRMDRGDGNTIYF. Full variable domain (outside the CDR3, taken from reference TRBV11-2 and TRBJ1-3): EAGVAQSPRYKIIEKRQSVAFWCNPISGHATLYWYQQILGQGPKLLIQFQNNGVVDDSQLPKDRFSAERLKGVDSTLKIQPAKLEDSAVYLCASSRMDRGDGNTIYFGEGSWLTVV.

The CDR3 DNA reads TGTGCCAGCAGCTTTAGGGGCGAAGGATACGAGCAGTACTTC. Its translation: CASSFRGEGYEQYF. V gene TRBV13 combines with J gene TRBJ2-7, with a weak D call TRBD1 (5 bases). The CDR3 is 14 residues long. Trimming took 3 bases from V and 4 from J, leaving 13 bases between them. Germline CDR1 reads PRHDT; CDR2 reads FYEKMQ (reference sequence).

This chain joins TRBV5-1 and TRBJ1-4, with 9 bases lining up with TRBD1. The CDR3 has 16 residues. CDR1 and CDR2 from the germline V gene are SGHRS and YFSETQ. Trimming took 7 bases from V and 11 from J; bases not matched to a gene: 18. The CDR3 nucleotides are TGCGCCAGCGCCATCCCCCAAGGACAGGGGAGCGAGAAACTGTTTTTT. Its protein product is CASAIPQGQGSEKLFF.

The rearrangement links TRBV2 to TRBJ1-5; a possible D gene is TRBD1 (5 bases). CDR3 size: 15 residues. From germline, CDR1 is SNHLY and CDR2 FYNNEI. The germline V and J ends were trimmed by 6 bases and 1 base, with 13 bases remaining between them. The DNA for the CDR3 is TGTGCCAGCAGGGGGCCCCCCGGAAGCAATCAGCCCCAGCATTTT. Residues: CASRGPPGSNQPQHF. The full variable domain, its missing parts supplied by reference TRBV2 and TRBJ1-5, is EPEVTQTPSHQVTQMGQEVILRCVPISNHLYFYWYRQILGQKVEFLVSFYNNEISEKSEIFDDQFSVERPDGSNFTLKIRSTKLEDSAMYFCASRGPPGSNQPQHFGDGTRLSIL.

This chain uses TRBV7-9 with TRBJ1-1, with D unresolved. CDR3 size: 13 residues. The ends were cut back, 1 base at V and 0 bases at J, with 3 bases in the middle. Germline-derived CDR1 and CDR2 are SEHNR and FQNEAQ (reference sequence). CDR3 DNA sequence: TGTGCCAGCAGCTTAGATATGAACACTGAAGCTTTCTTT. Its translation: CASSLDMNTEAFF.

V and J are TRBV7-6 and TRBJ1-2; tentative D call: TRBD1 (5 bases). Deletions cut 1 base from V and 8 bases from J, with 11 bases between. The V gene's germline CDR1 is SGHVS and CDR2 FNYEAQ. CDR3 size: 13 residues. CDR3 sequence: CASSLGGASGYTF. The CDR3 coding sequence is TGTGCCAGCAGCTTAGGGGGCGCGAGCGGCTACACCTTC.

The V call is TRBV6-1, the J call TRBJ1-5; TRBD1 aligns across 8 bases. This CDR3 comprises 17 residues. CDR1 and CDR2 (germline): MNHNS, SASEGT. Trimming cost V 4 bases and J 4 bases; bases outside gene matches: 12. The chain's CDR3 is CASSAQQGTGANQPQHF. DNA of the CDR3: TGTGCCAGCAGTGCCCAGCAGGGGACAGGAGCTAATCAGCCCCAGCATTTT.

The chain links TRBV5-1 to TRBJ2-2, with D uncertain. Trimming took off 0 bases at V and 2 bases at J, with 5 bases between the two ends. The CDR3 consists of 14 residues. Germline CDR1 is SGHRS and CDR2 is YFSETQ. The CDR3 region has the DNA TGCGCCAGCAGCTTGGGGCCAAACACCGGGGAGCTGTTTTTT. Protein product: CASSLGPNTGELFF.

The chain uses TRBV5-1 and TRBJ2-3; TRBD1 aligns across 9 bases. The CDR3 loop spans 16 amino acids. The germline CDR1 and CDR2 sequences are SGHRS and YFSETQ. V lost 6 bases and J lost 4; bases outside the gene matches: 12. This CDR3 is CASTRTRDRVSDTQYF. In DNA form, the CDR3 reads TGCGCCAGCACCCGTACACGGGACAGGGTTTCAGATACGCAGTATTTT.

The chain employs TRBV6-5 and TRBJ2-4; tentatively, D is TRBD2 (6 bases). The CDR3 sequence is 14 residues long. V was trimmed by 0 bases and J by 8 bases, leaving 11 bases between them. CDR1 is MNHEY and CDR2 is SVGAGI in the germline V gene. CDR3 region: CASSYSEGGYIQYF. CDR3 in DNA: TGTGCCAGCAGTTACTCGGAGGGAGGATACATTCAGTACTTC.

The V and J genes are TRBV7-3 and TRBJ1-2; 9 bases agree with TRBD1. Germline V gene sequence: CDR1 SGHTA, CDR2 FQGTGA. The CDR3 totals 15 residues. The junction had 8 bases not matched to a gene; V was cut back by 8 bases and J by 1 base. CDR3 amino acids: CASHKTGGGNYGYTF. The CDR3, as DNA: TGTGCCAGCCATAAGACAGGGGGAGGTAACTATGGCTACACCTTC.

The chain recombines TRBV13 with TRBJ2-3, with a possible D match to TRBD2 (6 bases). Germline V CDR1 and CDR2: PRHDT, FYEKMQ (reference sequence). Trimming stripped 5 bases from V and 4 bases from J, with 16 bases between. The CDR3 sequence is 15 residues long. The CDR3: CASSRRRAMADTQYF. CDR3 nucleotides: TGTGCCAGCAGCCGACGGAGGGCCATGGCAGATACGCAGTATTTT.